Each of the 29 T cell receptor beta chains below was sequenced from the same sample in a study of shared clonotypes between healthy human individuals. CD45RO-negative, CCR7-selected cells formed the naive CD8 fraction, which excluded terminally differentiated effector memory CD45RA+ cells. Clones were sequenced by immunoSEQ multiplex PCR, and TCRdb holds only the in-frame ones, with some missing. The table includes 1.5 million to 2.5 million clones, about 95% detected once. The specimen was naive CD8+ T cells sorted from blood. These receptor sequences come from a man aged 18 to 30 in good health.

In this sample, this clone turned up once. The chain joins TRBV4-1 to TRBJ1-2; 11 nucleotides line up with TRBD1. The junction had 4 bases not matched to a gene; V was cut back by 1 base and J by 3 bases. Germline values: CDR1 MGHRA, CDR2 YSYEKL. This CDR3 has 16 residues. In nucleotides, the CDR3 is TGCGCCAGCAGCCAAGCGTTGGGACAGGGGGACTATGGCTACACCTTC. Encoded protein: CASSQALGQGDYGYTF.

The chain uses TRBV7-6 and TRBJ1-1, with D uncertain. Per germline, CDR1 SGHVS and CDR2 FNYEAQ. Trimming cost V 1 base and J 4 bases, with 13 bases left between them. The CDR3 is made up of 15 amino acids. CDR3 in DNA: TGTGCCAGCAGCTTAGAAATGAGGGCAGCCACTGAAGCTTTCTTT. It is translated as CASSLEMRAATEAFF.

The genes are TRBV19 and TRBJ1-1; D not resolved. Germline V gene data show CDR1 as LNHDA and CDR2 as SQIVND (reference sequence). V lost 6 bases and J lost 4, with 9 bases in between. This CDR3 spans 12 amino acids. CDR3 residues: CASRVGGTEAFF. CDR3 DNA sequence: TGTGCCAGTAGGGTGGGCGGCACTGAAGCTTTCTTT.

This clone was seen a single time. The gene calls are TRBV10-2 and TRBJ1-1; D is possibly TRBD1 (6 bases). Trimming pared 8 bases from V and 8 bases from J, leaving 9 bases between. CDR3 length: 10 residues. Germline CDR1 and CDR2: WSHSY and SAAADI. The CDR3 sequence: CASGGVEAFF. The CDR3 region has the DNA TGCGCCAGCGGGGGCGTGGAAGCTTTCTTT.

The chain employs TRBV11-2 and TRBJ2-2; D is unresolved. The germline V gene has CDR1 SGHAT and CDR2 FQNNGV. The V end was cut by 3 bases, the J end by 0 bases, with 11 bases between. The CDR3 extends over 16 amino acids. The CDR3 DNA is TGTGCCAGCAGCTTGTGGGGTCAGTCGAACACCGGGGAGCTGTTTTTT. It is translated as CASSLWGQSNTGELFF.

The chain employs TRBV28 and TRBJ1-1; D is possibly TRBD1 (5 bases). V was cut by 4 bases and J by 4 bases, with 13 bases left in between. Germline CDR1 reads MDHEN; CDR2 reads SYDVKM. The CDR3 sequence is 14 residues long. Here the CDR3 reads CASSSIGGSTEAFF. DNA for the CDR3: TGTGCCAGCAGTTCCATCGGGGGGAGCACTGAAGCTTTCTTT.

V is TRBV5-1 and J is TRBJ2-2, with TRBD2 matching over 12 bases. The junction had 6 bases not matched to a gene; V was cut back by 0 bases and J by 0 bases. Germline lookup yields CDR1 SGHRS and CDR2 YFSETQ. CDR3 size: 19 residues. CDR3 DNA sequence: TGCGCCAGCAGCTTGGATTCGACTAGCGGGGGATCGAACACCGGGGAGCTGTTTTTT. The encoded protein is CASSLDSTSGGSNTGELFF.

The rearrangement joins TRBV9 to TRBJ2-7; weak D call: TRBD1 (5 bases). Trimming took off 0 bases at V and 5 bases at J, with 9 bases between the two ends. CDR1 is SGDLS, CDR2 YYNGEE, per germline. The CDR3 runs to 13 residues. Here the CDR3 reads CASSVGRAHEQYF. The CDR3 nucleotides are TGTGCCAGCAGCGTAGGCAGGGCCCACGAGCAGTACTTC.

The chain uses TRBV6-5 and TRBJ1-4; no reliable D call. The V and J ends lost 4 bases and 8 bases respectively, with 17 bases between them. The germline CDR1 and CDR2 sequences are MNHEY and SVGAGI. The length of the CDR3 is 15 residues. This CDR3 is CASSFTDEYYEKLFF. Here the CDR3 DNA reads TGTGCCAGCAGTTTCACGGACGAGTATTACGAAAAACTGTTTTTT.

The chain combines TRBV6-4 with TRBJ1-4; 10 positions agree with TRBD1. The CDR3 covers 15 residues. The germline V gene encodes CDR1 MRHNA and CDR2 SNTAGT. After removal of 3 bases from V and 7 bases from J, the junction contained 5 bases not matched to a gene. The CDR3: CASSETGGAGEKLFF. CDR3 sequence (DNA): TGTGCCAGCAGTGAGACAGGGGGCGCCGGTGAAAAACTGTTTTTT.

The chain carries TRBV4-1 and TRBJ2-1; no firm D call. Germline CDR1 MGHRA, CDR2 YSYEKL. CDR3 length: 14 amino acids. V gave up 0 bases and J gave up 3 bases, with 6 bases separating them. The CDR3: CASSQEPHYNEQFF. DNA for the CDR3: TGCGCCAGCAGCCAAGAACCTCACTACAATGAGCAGTTCTTC.

This clone showed up just once. J is TRBJ1-5 and V is TRBV23-1, with 10 bases fitting TRBD1. TRBV23-1 is recorded as an ORF, its role being uncertain. The ends lost 3 bases at V and 0 bases at J; junction bases unmatched: 2. CDR3 length: 16 residues. CDR3 DNA: TGCGCCAGCAGTCACCGGGACAGGGGTAGCAATCAGCCCCAGCATTTT. It is translated as CASSHRDRGSNQPQHF.

The chain joins TRBV27 to TRBJ2-3; tentative D call: TRBD1 (5 bases). The CDR3 has 16 amino acids. V was cut by 5 bases and J by 1 base, with 16 bases left in between. Germline V lookup: CDR1 MNHEY, CDR2 SMNVEV (reference sequence). CDR3 in DNA: TGTGCCAGCAGTAAACAGGACGTAGAAGGCACAGATACGCAGTATTTT. Its protein product is CASSKQDVEGTDTQYF.

This chain's CDR3 is CAWGTGSGTDTQYF. The CDR3 DNA follows: TGTGCCTGGGGAACAGGCTCTGGCACAGATACGCAGTATTTT. The genes are TRBV30 and TRBJ2-3; D might be TRBD1 (5 bases). Per the germline V gene, CDR1 is GTSNPN and CDR2 is SVGIG (reference sequence). V was shortened by 5 bases and J by 1 base, with 13 bases between the two germline ends. This CDR3 comprises 14 residues.

The chain has TRBV25-1 and TRBJ2-5; D is ambiguous. Germline V gene lookup returns CDR1 MGHDK and CDR2 SYGVNS. V was pared by 8 bases and J by 3 bases, with 13 bases between. This CDR3 contains 13 residues. The chain's CDR3 is CASSAQREETQYF. As DNA, the CDR3 is TGTGCCAGCTCGGCCCAACGGGAAGAGACCCAGTACTTC.

This chain joins TRBV2 and TRBJ1-4, with unresolved D. Germline V gene data show CDR1 as SNHLY and CDR2 as FYNNEI. The CDR3 is 15 amino acids. The V end lost 4 bases, the J end lost 6 bases, and 15 bases lay between the germline ends. CDR3 amino acids: CASSASREVDEKLFF. The DNA for the CDR3 is TGTGCCAGCAGTGCGTCCCGGGAGGTGGATGAAAAACTGTTTTTT.

The chain combines TRBV5-5 with TRBJ2-7; unclear D gene. Per the germline V gene, CDR1 is SGHKS and CDR2 is YYEKEE (reference sequence). This CDR3 contains 15 residues. Trimming took 2 bases from V and 2 from J, leaving 14 bases between them. The CDR3 nucleotides read TGTGCCAGCAGCTTTTTTGGGGAAGGAGCCTACGAGCAGTACTTC. This codes for CASSFFGEGAYEQYF.

The chain employs TRBV7-9 and TRBJ1-2; TRBD1 matches at 8 bases. Per germline, CDR1 SEHNR and CDR2 FQNEAQ (reference sequence). Trimming removed 5 bases from V and 5 bases from J; junction bases left unmatched: 10. CDR3 size: 15 residues. CDR3 nucleotide sequence: TGTGCCAGCAGCGCCACTCAGGGGGCAGGGTATGGCTACACCTTC. Its translation is CASSATQGAGYGYTF.

In the case of this clone: Other DNA sequences within the sample encode an identical CDR3. The rearrangement joins TRBV5-1 to TRBJ2-7; 14 positions match TRBD2. Germline V lookup: CDR1 SGHRS, CDR2 YFSETQ. V lost 0 bases to trimming and J lost 4 bases; unmatched junction nucleotides: 0. The length of the CDR3 is 15 residues. The CDR3 reads CASSLGTSGRYEQYF. The CDR3 DNA reads TGCGCCAGCAGCTTGGGGACTAGCGGGAGGTACGAGCAGTACTTC.

The J gene is TRBJ2-5, the V gene TRBV11-2; the D gene is possibly TRBD2 (5 bases). The CDR3 sequence is 15 residues long. V was cut by 0 bases and J by 5 bases, with 13 bases left in between. Germline CDR1 is SGHAT and CDR2 is FQNNGV. The CDR3 DNA sequence: TGTGCCAGCAGCTTAGAAGGCCTAGCTTGGGAGACCCAGTACTTC. As protein: CASSLEGLAWETQYF.

The rearrangement joins TRBV6-5 to TRBJ1-1; TRBD1 is a possible D gene (5 bases). From germline, CDR1 is MNHEY and CDR2 SVGAGI. The CDR3 length is 14 residues. With 0 bases removed from V and 6 bases from J, the gap between germline ends came to 11 bases. CDR3 in amino acids: CASSYSWGEAEAFF. CDR3 nucleotide sequence: TGTGCCAGCAGTTACTCATGGGGGGAAGCTGAAGCTTTCTTT.

This clone occurred once. This rearrangement joins TRBV6-6 to TRBJ1-5; 10 bases are shared with TRBD1. With V trimmed by 6 bases and J by 3 bases, 5 bases remained unmatched. Germline V gene sequence: CDR1 MNHNY, CDR2 SVGAGI (reference sequence). The CDR3 is 15 residues long. CDR3 protein: CASSSTGGLNQPQHF. CDR3 DNA: TGTGCCAGCAGCTCGACAGGGGGCCTCAATCAGCCCCAGCATTTT.

The CDR3 coding sequence is TGTGCCAGCAGCTACAGTACCTACGAGCAGTACTTC. Amino acid sequence: CASSYSTYEQYF. The V and J genes are TRBV7-9 and TRBJ2-7; D gene ambiguous. Germline V gene sequence: CDR1 SEHNR, CDR2 FQNEAQ (reference sequence). CDR3 length: 12 amino acids. The germline V and J ends were trimmed by 4 bases and 2 bases, with 6 bases remaining between them.

This clone was counted between two and nine times. The V call is TRBV9, the J call TRBJ2-2; D is unclear. Germline assignment: CDR1 SGDLS and CDR2 YYNGEE. The CDR3 is 12 residues long. The germline V and J ends were trimmed by 4 bases and 6 bases, with 7 bases remaining between them. The CDR3, as DNA: TGTGCCAGCAGCCTCCAGCCCGGGGAGCTGTTTTTT. Translating it yields CASSLQPGELFF.

This chain joins TRBV15 and TRBJ1-1; 12 bases are a match to TRBD1. V was pared by 9 bases and J by 6 bases, with 5 bases of the junction left unmatched. The CDR3 runs to 13 residues. The germline gives CDR1 LNHNV, CDR2 YYDKDF (reference sequence). CDR3 DNA sequence: TGTGCCACGGCCTGGGACAGGGGGCCTGAAGCTTTCTTT. Its protein is CATAWDRGPEAFF.

This chain connects TRBV6-5 to TRBJ2-7, with TRBD1 as a possible D gene (5 bases). In germline, CDR1 is MNHEY, CDR2 SVGAGI. The CDR3 is 14 amino acids. V was cut by 6 bases and J by 0 bases, with 12 bases left in between. The CDR3, as DNA: TGTGCCAGCAGCCAGACAGAGAGCTCCTACGAGCAGTACTTC. Translating gives CASSQTESSYEQYF.

This chain joins TRBV6-1 and TRBJ2-7; D uncertain. Germline values: CDR1 MNHNS, CDR2 SASEGT. The V end lost 3 bases, the J end lost 3 bases, and 6 bases lay between the germline ends. The length of the CDR3 is 12 residues. CDR3: CASSDHSYEQYF. The CDR3 DNA reads as TGTGCCAGCAGTGACCACAGCTACGAGCAGTACTTC.

This clone was counted only a few times. This chain links TRBV19 with TRBJ1-5; D not certain. V lost 7 bases to trimming and J lost 0 bases, with 10 bases between them. The germline CDR1 and CDR2 sequences are LNHDA and SQIVND (reference sequence). The CDR3 runs to 14 residues. CDR3: CASTAVYSNQPQHF. The CDR3 DNA sequence: TGTGCCAGTACCGCGGTGTATAGCAATCAGCCCCAGCATTTT.

The chain employs TRBV11-1 and TRBJ2-1; TRBD2 matches 13 bases. The trim removed 6 bases at V and 5 bases at J, leaving 4 bases unmatched. This CDR3 is 15 amino acids long. From germline, CDR1 is SGHAT and CDR2 FQDESV (reference sequence). This chain's CDR3 is CASSRLAGGHNEQFF. The CDR3 DNA sequence: TGTGCCAGCAGTCGACTAGCGGGGGGCCACAATGAGCAGTTCTTC.